This TCR beta chain was identified in a study of blood T cell repertoires in COVID-19. Study-level information: Whether acute or convalescent, the COVID-19 samples came from the United States, Italy and Spain.

Those who participated ranged in age from 18 to 89 years and resided in approximately 26 US areas. Cohort 3 recovery required two negative PCRs, clearance, or symptom resolution. TCRdb's copy holds only in-frame clones and misses some; the assay was immunoSEQ multiplex PCR. The top ten clones hold about 0.77% of a sample with around 200,000 clones, 89% of them seen once. The sequence derives from a woman in her late teens or twenties who had recovered from COVID-19. Sequenced material: PBMCs or T cells enriched from blood (not recorded which).

Written as DNA, the CDR3 is TGTGCCAGCAGCCCTTCGACAGGGGGACACAATGAGCAGTTCTTC. Protein: CASSPSTGGHNEQFF. The rearrangement joins TRBV27 to TRBJ2-1; 9 bases align to TRBD1. Trimming cost V 6 bases and J 5 bases; bases outside gene matches: 8. CDR3 length: 15 residues. CDR1 and CDR2 from the germline V gene are MNHEY and SMNVEV (reference sequence).